This T cell receptor beta chain was identified during a study of Graves' ophthalmopathy and Graves' hyperthyroidism. The CDR3 is 14 amino acids. Germline assignment: CDR1 LNHDA and CDR2 SQIVND (reference sequence). The germline V and J ends were trimmed by 4 bases and 2 bases, with 8 bases remaining between them. Study observations and caveats: Blood shared most expanded thyroid clonotypes above 0.001 frequency.

RNA transcripts yielded amplified TCR beta CDR3 regions. HTBI-primed RT-PCR formed the first round, and a multiplex PCR formed the second. One entry per CDR3 protein results from TCRdb running MiXCR on the multiplex PCR reads. Of 150,000 or so distinct CDR3 sequences in the sample, about two fifths are singletons; the top ten hold approximately 8.9%. This clonotype was counted at least ten times. Its antigen is undetermined. This chain links TRBV19 with TRBJ2-2; D gene ambiguous. The sequence was obtained from a man in his thirties or forties with Graves' ophthalmopathy. Specimen: peripheral blood. The CDR3 sequence: CASSSRSNTGELFF. DNA for the CDR3: TGTGCCAGTAGTAGCAGGAGTAACACCGGGGAGCTGTTTTTT.